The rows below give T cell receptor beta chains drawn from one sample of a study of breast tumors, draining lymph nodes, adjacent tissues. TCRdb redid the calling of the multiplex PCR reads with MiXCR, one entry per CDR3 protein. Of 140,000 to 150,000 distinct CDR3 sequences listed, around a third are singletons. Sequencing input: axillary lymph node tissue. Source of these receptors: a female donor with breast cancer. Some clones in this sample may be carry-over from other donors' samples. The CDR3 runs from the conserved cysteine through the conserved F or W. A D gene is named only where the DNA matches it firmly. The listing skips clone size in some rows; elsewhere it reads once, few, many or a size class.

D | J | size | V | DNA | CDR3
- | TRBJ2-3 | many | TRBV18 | TGTGCCAGCTCACCTAGTCGGGACCGAAACACAGATACGCAGTATTTT | CASSPSRDRNTDTQYF
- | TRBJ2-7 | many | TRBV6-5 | TGTGCCACCGCTATACCAGGGCGCGAGCAGTACTTC | CATAIPGREQYF
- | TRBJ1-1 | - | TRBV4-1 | TGCGCCAGCAGCCAAGGACTCTTGAACACTGAAGCTTTCTTT | CASSQGLLNTEAFF
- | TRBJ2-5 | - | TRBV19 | TGCGCCAGTAGCGTAGTACGGGGGACATCCAAAGAGACCCAGTACTTC | CASSVVRGTSKETQYF
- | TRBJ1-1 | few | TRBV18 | TGTGCCAGCTCACCAGGGCAGCTGAACACTGAAGCTTTCTTT | CASSPGQLNTEAFF
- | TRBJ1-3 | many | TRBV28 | TGTGCCAGCAATGACACCGTAACCGACGTGCTTTCTGGAAACACCATATATTTT | CASNDTVTDVLSGNTIYF
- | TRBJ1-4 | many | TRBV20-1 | TGCAGTGCAGTGGGGGGGGGGCGAGGAACTAATGAAAAACTGTTTTTT | CSAVGGGRGTNEKLFF
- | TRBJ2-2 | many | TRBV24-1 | TGTGCCACCAGTGATTTGATCGGGAGCGGGGAGCTGTTTTTT | CATSDLIGSGELFF
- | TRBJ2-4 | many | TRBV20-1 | TGCAGTGCTAGAGGGGACGGAAGTTTAGCCAAAAACATTCAGTACTTC | CSARGDGSLAKNIQYF
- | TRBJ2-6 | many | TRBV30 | TGTGCCACGCGGACCTCTGGGGCCAACGTCCTGACTTTC | CATRTSGANVLTF
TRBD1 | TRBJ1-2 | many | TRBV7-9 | TGTGCCAGCAGCTCCGGGACAGGGGCCTCGCAAGGCTACCCCTTC | CASSSGTGASQGYPF
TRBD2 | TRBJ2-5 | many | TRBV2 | TGTGCCAGCAGGAGGACTAGCGGGGGGCCAGAGACCCAGTACTTC | CASRRTSGGPETQYF
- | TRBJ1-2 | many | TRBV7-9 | TGTGCCAGCAGCCCGCCCGTAACCAACTATGGCTACACCTTC | CASSPPVTNYGYTF
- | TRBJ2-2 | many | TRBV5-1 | TGCGCCAGCAGCGTCTCCTCGGGACACATGGGCGGGGAGCTGTTTTTT | CASSVSSGHMGGELFF
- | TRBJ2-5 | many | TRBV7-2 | TGTGCCAGCAGCTTAGCAGGGCTAACACAAGAGACCCAGTACTTC | CASSLAGLTQETQYF
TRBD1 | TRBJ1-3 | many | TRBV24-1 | TGTGCCGTCAATCGGGACAGGGGCAACACCATATATTTT | CAVNRDRGNTIYF
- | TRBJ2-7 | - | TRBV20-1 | TGCAGTGCTAGAGATTCCAGCGGCTCCTACGAGCAGTACTTC | CSARDSSGSYEQYF
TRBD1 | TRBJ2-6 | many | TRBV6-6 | TGTGCCAGCAGTCCCGGACAGGGGTTAGGGGCCAACGTCCTGACTTTC | CASSPGQGLGANVLTF
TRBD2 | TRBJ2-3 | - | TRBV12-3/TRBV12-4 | TGTGCCAGCAGCACTAGCGGGGGGCTAAGCACAGATACGCAGTATTTT | CASSTSGGLSTDTQYF
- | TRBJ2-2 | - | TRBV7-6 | TGTGCCAGCAGCTTAGATCTAGGGGCGAGGAGCACCGGGCAGCTGTTTTTT | CASSLDLGARSTGQLFF
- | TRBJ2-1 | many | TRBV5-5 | TGTGCCAGCAGCTTGGGGCTAGGGACCTCCTACAATGAGCAGTTCTTC | CASSLGLGTSYNEQFF
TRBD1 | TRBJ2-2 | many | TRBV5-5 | TGTGCCAGCAGCTTGTCGGTGATGCTGACAGGGGCCGGGGAGCTGTTTTTT | CASSLSVMLTGAGELFF
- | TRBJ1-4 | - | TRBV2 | TGTGCCAGCAGTGAATGGTGGGATGAAAAACTGTTTTTT | CASSEWWDEKLFF
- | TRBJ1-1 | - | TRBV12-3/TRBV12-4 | TGTGCCAGCAGATTCATGGCAGGGCGAAACACTGAAGCTTTCTTT | CASRFMAGRNTEAFF
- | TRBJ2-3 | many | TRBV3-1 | TGTGCCAGCAGCCGGACAGTAGATACGCAGTATTTT | CASSRTVDTQYF
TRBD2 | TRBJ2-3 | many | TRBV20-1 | TGCAGTGCTAGCCCCGAGCGGGGGGGCCTAGGTACGCAGTATTTT | CSASPERGGLGTQYF
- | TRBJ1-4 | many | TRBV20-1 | TGCAGGGCACAGGGCCCGGGCCGACCTAATGAAAAACTGTTTTTT | CRAQGPGRPNEKLFF
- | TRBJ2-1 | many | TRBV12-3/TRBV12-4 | TGTGCCAGCAGTTTAGAACAGGGTGGGGAGCCTGAGCAGTTCTTC | CASSLEQGGEPEQFF
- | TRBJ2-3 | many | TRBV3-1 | TGTGCCAGCCGGCCCTCGCGCACAGATACGCAGTATTTT | CASRPSRTDTQYF
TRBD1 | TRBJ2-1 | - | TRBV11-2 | TGTCCCAGCAGTTTAGGGACAGAATACAATGAGCAGTTCTTC | CPSSLGTEYNEQFF
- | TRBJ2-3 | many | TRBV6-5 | TGTGCCAGCAGTTACTCGTATGGACTCTACACAGATACGCAGTATTTT | CASSYSYGLYTDTQYF
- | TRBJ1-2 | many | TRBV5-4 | TGTGCCAGCAGCTTGGGGGGGAGTAACTATGGCTACACCTTC | CASSLGGSNYGYTF
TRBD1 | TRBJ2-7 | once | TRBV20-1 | TGCAGTGCTAAAGGTTCCGGGACAGGGGGACCCTACGAGCAGTACTTC | CSAKGSGTGGPYEQYF
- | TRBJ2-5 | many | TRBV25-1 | TGTGCCAGCAGTGAATATTCACCGGGAGAGACCCAGTACTTC | CASSEYSPGETQYF
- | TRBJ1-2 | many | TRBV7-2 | TGTGCCAGCAGCTTAGCAGGGGGGTGGTATGGCTACACCTTC | CASSLAGGWYGYTF
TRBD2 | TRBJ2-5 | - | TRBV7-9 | TGTGCCAGCAGCCCGGGACTAGCGGGGGGGACCCAGTACTTC | CASSPGLAGGTQYF
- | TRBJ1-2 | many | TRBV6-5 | TGTGCCAGCAGTCACGTCCCCGACTTGGGTTATGGCTACACCTTC | CASSHVPDLGYGYTF
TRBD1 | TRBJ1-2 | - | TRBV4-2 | TGTGTCAGCAGCCAAGAAGGGACAGGGGGCTATGGCTACACCTTC | CVSSQEGTGGYGYTF
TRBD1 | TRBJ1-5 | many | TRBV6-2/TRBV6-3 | TGTGCCAGCACCTACAAGGGACAGGGACCCAATCAGCCCCAGCATTTT | CASTYKGQGPNQPQHF
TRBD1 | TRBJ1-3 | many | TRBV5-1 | TGCGCCAGCAGCTTAGGGACAGGACCCTCTGGAAACACCATATATTTT | CASSLGTGPSGNTIYF
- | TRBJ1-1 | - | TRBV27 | TGTGCCAGCAGTTTAGGTCCGGACACTGAAGCTTTCTTT | CASSLGPDTEAFF
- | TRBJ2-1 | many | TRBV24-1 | TGTGCCACCAGTGAGGCCTCGTCCGAGGCCTACAATGAGCAGTTCTTC | CATSEASSEAYNEQFF
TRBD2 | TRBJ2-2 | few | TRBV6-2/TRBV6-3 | TGTGCCAGCAGATCGGGGACTAGCAGGACCGGGGAGCTGTTTTTT | CASRSGTSRTGELFF
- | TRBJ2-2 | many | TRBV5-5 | TGTGCCAGCAGAAAAGCGGTGCAGAACACCGGGGAGCTGTTTTTT | CASRKAVQNTGELFF
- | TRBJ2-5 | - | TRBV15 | TGTGCCACCAGCAGCCCCCAGGGACGGCATCGGGAGACCCAGTACTTC | CATSSPQGRHRETQYF
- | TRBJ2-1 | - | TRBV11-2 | TGTGCCAGCAGCTTAGATACCCAGGGGTACAATGAGCAGTTCTTC | CASSLDTQGYNEQFF
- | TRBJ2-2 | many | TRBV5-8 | TGTGCCAGCAGGCCCCTCGGCGTAAATTCCGGGGAGCTGTTTTTT | CASRPLGVNSGELFF
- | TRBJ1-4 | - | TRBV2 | TGTGCCAGCAGTGAAGACCCCTTTAGCGGGGGCTCCTACAATGAAAAACTGTTTTTT | CASSEDPFSGGSYNEKLFF
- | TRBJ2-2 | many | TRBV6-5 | TGTGCCAGCAGGAGCTACGGGGTCGCGGGCACCGGGGAGCTGTTTTTT | CASRSYGVAGTGELFF
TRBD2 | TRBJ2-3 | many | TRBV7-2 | TGTGCCAGCGGAACGCGGGGGACAGATACGCAGTATTTT | CASGTRGTDTQYF
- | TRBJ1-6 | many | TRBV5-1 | TGCGCCAGCAGCTTCGGGGCAGACCCATCCAATTCACCCCTCCACTTT | CASSFGADPSNSPLHF
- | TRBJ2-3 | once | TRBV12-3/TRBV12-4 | TGTGCCAGCAGTTTAGTCTTTGGGGAGACTAGCACAGATACGCAGTATTTT | CASSLVFGETSTDTQYF
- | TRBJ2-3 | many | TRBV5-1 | TGCGCCAGCAGCATTCAGGGTCAGGGCACAGATACGCAGTATTTT | CASSIQGQGTDTQYF
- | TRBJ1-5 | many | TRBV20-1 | TGCAGTGCTGGTTGGGGAACAGATAGCAATCAGCCCCAGCATTTT | CSAGWGTDSNQPQHF
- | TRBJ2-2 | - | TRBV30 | TGTGCCTGGAGTATACGACAGGACTCGAACACCGGGGAGCTGTTTTTT | CAWSIRQDSNTGELFF
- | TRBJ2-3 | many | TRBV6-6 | TGTGCCAGCAGAACGTCATCGGTAGATACGCAGTATTTT | CASRTSSVDTQYF